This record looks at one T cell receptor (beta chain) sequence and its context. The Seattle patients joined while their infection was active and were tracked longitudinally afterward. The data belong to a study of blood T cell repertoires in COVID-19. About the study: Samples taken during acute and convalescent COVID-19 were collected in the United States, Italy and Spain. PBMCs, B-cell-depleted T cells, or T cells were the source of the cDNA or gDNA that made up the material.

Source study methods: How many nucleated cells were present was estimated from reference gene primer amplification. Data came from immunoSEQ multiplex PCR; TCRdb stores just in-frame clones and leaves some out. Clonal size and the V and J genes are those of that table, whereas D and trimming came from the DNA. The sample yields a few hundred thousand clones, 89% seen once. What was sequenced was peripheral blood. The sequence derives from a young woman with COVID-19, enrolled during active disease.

The chain's CDR3 is CASSLRLTSGGGEQFF. CDR3 coding DNA: TGTGCCAGCAGCCTCCGGTTGACTAGCGGGGGTGGGGAGCAGTTCTTC. This chain connects TRBV7-6 to TRBJ2-1; 12 nucleotides match TRBD2. V shed 5 bases, J shed 10 bases, and the junction held 12 bases outside the gene matches. CDR1 and CDR2 (germline): SGHVS, FNYEAQ. The CDR3 spans 16 residues.